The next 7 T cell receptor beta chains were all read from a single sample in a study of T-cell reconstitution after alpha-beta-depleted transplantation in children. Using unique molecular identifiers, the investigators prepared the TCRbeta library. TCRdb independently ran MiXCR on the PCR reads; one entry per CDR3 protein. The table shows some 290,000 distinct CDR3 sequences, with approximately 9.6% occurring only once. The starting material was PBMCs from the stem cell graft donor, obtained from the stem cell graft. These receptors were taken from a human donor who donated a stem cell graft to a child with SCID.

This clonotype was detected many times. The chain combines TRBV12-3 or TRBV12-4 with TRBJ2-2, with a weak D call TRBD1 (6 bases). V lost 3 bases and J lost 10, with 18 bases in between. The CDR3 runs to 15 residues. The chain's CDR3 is CASSFRRDTSPELFF. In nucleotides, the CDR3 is TGTGCCAGCAGTTTCCGCCGGGACACCTCGCCGGAGCTGTTTTTT.

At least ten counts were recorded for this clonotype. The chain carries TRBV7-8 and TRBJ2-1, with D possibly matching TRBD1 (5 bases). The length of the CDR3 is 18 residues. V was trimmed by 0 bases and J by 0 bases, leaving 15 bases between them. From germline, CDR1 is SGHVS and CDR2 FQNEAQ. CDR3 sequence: CASSLAQIGESSYNEQFF. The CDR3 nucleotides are TGTGCCAGCAGCTTAGCGCAAATAGGGGAAAGCTCCTACAATGAGCAGTTCTTC.

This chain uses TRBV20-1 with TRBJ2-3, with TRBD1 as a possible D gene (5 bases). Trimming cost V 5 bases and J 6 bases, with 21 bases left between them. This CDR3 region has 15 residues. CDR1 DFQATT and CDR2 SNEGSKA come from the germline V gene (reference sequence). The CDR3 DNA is TGCAGTGCTCCAGGGCTAGACGCACTCCGCGATACGCAGTATTTT. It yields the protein CSAPGLDALRDTQYF.

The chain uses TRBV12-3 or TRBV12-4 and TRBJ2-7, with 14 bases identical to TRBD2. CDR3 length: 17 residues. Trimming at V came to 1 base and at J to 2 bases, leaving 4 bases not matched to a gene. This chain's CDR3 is CASSLVGLAGGPYEQYF. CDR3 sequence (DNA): TGTGCCAGCAGTTTAGTAGGACTAGCGGGGGGCCCCTACGAGCAGTACTTC.

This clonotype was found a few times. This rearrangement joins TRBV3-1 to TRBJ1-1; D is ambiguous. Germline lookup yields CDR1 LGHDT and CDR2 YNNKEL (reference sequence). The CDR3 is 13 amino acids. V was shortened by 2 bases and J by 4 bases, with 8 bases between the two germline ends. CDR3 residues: CASSQRLGTEAFF. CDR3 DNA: TGTGCCAGCAGCCAAAGATTGGGCACTGAAGCTTTCTTT. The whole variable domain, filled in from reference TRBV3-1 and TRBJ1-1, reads DTAVSQTPKYLVTQMGNDKSIKCEQNLGHDTMYWYKQDSKKFLKIMFSYNNKELIINETVPNRFSPKSPDKAHLNLHINSLELGDSAVYFCASSQRLGTEAFFGQGTRLTVV.

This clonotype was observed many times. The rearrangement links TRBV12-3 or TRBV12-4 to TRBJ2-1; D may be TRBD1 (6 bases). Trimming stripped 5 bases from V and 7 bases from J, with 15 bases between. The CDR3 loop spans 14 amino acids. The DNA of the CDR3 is TGTGCCAGCAGTCCCAACAAGAGGGGGAATGAGCAGTTCTTC. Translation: CASSPNKRGNEQFF.

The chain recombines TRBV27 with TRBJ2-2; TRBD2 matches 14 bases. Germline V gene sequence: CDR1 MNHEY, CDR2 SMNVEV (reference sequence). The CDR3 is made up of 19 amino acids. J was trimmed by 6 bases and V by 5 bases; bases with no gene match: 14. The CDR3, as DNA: TGTGCCAGCAGTCAACGTAGACTAGCGGGGGGGCCCGGAGCCGGGGAGCTGTTTTTT. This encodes CASSQRRLAGGPGAGELFF.